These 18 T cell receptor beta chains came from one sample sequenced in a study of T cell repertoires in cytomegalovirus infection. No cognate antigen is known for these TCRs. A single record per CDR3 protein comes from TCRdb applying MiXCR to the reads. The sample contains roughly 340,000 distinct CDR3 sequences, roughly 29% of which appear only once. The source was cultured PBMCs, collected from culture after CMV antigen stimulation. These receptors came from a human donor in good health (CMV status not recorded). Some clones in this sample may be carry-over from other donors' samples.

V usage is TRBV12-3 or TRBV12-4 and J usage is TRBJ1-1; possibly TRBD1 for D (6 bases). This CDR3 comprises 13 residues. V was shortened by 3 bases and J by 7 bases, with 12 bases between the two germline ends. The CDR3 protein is CASSFHREGEAFF. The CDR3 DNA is TGTGCCAGCAGTTTCCACAGGGAGGGTGAAGCTTTCTTT.

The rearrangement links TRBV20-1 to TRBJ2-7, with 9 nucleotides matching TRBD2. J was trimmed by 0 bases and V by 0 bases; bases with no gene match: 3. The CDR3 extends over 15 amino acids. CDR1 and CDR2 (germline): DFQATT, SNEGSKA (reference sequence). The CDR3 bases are TGCAGTGCTAGAGATATGCGGGGGGGCTCCTACGAGCAGTACTTC. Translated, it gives CSARDMRGGSYEQYF.

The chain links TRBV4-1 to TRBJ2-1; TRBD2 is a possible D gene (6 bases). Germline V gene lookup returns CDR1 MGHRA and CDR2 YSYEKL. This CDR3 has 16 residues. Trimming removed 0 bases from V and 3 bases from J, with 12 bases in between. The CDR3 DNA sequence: TGCGCCAGCAGCCAAGATTCCGCGGGATTCTACAATGAGCAGTTCTTC. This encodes CASSQDSAGFYNEQFF.

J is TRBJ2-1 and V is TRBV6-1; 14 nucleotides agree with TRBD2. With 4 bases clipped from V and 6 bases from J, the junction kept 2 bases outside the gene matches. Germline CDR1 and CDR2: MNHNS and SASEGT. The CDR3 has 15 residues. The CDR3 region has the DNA TGTGCCAGCAGTGTTGGGACTAGCGGGAGCAATGAGCAGTTCTTC. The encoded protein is CASSVGTSGSNEQFF.

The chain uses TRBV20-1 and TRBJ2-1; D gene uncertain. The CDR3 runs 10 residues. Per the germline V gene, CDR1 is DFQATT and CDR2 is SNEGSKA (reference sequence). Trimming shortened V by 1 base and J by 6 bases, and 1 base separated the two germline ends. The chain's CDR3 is CSARVNEQFF. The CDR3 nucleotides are TGCAGTGCTAGAGTCAATGAGCAGTTCTTC.

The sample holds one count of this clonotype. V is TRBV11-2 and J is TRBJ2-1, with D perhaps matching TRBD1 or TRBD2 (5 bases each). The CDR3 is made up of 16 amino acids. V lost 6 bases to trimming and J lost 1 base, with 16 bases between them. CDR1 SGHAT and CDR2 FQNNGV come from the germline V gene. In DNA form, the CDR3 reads TGTGCCAGCAGAAGTCCGGGACGTAAATCCTACAATGAGCAGTTCTTC. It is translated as CASRSPGRKSYNEQFF.

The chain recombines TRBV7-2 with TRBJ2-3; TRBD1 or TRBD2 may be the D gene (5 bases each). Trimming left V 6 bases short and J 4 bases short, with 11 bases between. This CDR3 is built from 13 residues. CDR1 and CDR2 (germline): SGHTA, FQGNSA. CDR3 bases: TGTGCCAGCAGAAGGGACCAGGCAGATACGCAGTATTTT. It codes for CASRRDQADTQYF.

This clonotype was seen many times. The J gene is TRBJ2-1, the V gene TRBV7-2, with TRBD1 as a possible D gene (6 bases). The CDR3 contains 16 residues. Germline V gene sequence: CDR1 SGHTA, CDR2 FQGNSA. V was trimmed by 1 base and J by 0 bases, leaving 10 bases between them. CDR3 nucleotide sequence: TGTGCCAGCAGCTTAGGACAGGTGAGCTCCTACAATGAGCAGTTCTTC. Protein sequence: CASSLGQVSSYNEQFF.

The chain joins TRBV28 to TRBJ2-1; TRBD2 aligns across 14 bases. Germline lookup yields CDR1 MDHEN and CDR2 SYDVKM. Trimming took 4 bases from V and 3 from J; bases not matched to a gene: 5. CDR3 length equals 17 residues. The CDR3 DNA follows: TGTGCCAGCAGTTCGGGACTAGCGGGAGTCGGCTACAATGAGCAGTTCTTC. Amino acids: CASSSGLAGVGYNEQFF. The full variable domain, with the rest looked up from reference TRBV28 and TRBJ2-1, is DVKVTQSSRYLVKRTGEKVFLECVQDMDHENMFWYRQDPGLGLRLIYFSYDVKMKEKGDIPEGYSVSREKKERFSLILESASTNQTSMYLCASSSGLAGVGYNEQFFGPGTRLTVL.

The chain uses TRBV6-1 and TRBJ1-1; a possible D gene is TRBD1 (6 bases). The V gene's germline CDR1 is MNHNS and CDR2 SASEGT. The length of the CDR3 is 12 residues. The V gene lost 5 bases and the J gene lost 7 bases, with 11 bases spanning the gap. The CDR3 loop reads CASSLGQFEAFF. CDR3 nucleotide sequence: TGTGCCAGCAGTCTCGGACAGTTTGAAGCTTTCTTT.

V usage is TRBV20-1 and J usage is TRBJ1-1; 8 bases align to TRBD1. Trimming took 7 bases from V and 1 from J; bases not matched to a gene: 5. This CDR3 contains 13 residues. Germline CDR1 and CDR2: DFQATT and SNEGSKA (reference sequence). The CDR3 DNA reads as TGCAGTGGGTTTCAGGGGGCGAACACTGAAGCTTTCTTT. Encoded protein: CSGFQGANTEAFF.

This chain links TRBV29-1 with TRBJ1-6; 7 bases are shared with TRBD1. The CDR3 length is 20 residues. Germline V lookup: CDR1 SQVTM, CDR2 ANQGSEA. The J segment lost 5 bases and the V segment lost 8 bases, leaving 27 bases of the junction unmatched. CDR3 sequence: CSLIQGKDRTRQKDNSPLHF. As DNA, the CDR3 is TGCAGCCTCATCCAGGGGAAGGACAGGACCCGGCAAAAGGATAATTCACCCCTCCACTTT.

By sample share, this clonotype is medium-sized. The CDR3 protein is CASSPGGGRQGQFF. CDR3 DNA: TGTGCCAGCAGTCCAGGAGGGGGACGACAGGGCCAGTTCTTC. This chain uses TRBV12-3 or TRBV12-4 with TRBJ2-1; tentatively, D is TRBD1 (7 bases). The CDR3 contains 14 residues. V was pared by 5 bases and J by 13 bases, with 21 bases between.

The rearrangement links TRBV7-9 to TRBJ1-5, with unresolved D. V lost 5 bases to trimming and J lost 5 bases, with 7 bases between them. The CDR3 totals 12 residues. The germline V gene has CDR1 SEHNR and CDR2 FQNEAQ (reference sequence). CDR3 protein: CASSPDYQPQHF. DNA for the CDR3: TGTGCCAGCAGCCCGGACTATCAGCCCCAGCATTTT.

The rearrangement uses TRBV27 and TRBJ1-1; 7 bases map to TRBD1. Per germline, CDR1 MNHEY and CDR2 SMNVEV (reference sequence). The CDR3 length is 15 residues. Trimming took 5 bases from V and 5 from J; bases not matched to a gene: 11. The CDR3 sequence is CASSPITGVRTEAFF. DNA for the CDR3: TGTGCCAGCAGTCCAATCACAGGGGTCAGGACTGAAGCTTTCTTT.

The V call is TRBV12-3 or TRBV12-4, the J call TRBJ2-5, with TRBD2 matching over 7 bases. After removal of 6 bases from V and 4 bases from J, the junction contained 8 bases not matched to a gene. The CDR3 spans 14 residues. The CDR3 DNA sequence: TGTGCCAGCAGCACCCCGCGGGAGCTAGAGACCCAGTACTTC. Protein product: CASSTPRELETQYF.

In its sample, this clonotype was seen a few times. The DNA for the CDR3 is TGTGCCAGCAGCCGGGACTCTTTAATTAGCTACACCTTC. Translation gives CASSRDSLISYTF. The genes are TRBV6-1 and TRBJ1-2; D is perhaps TRBD1 (5 bases). Per the germline V gene, CDR1 is MNHNS and CDR2 is SASEGT. The CDR3 runs 13 residues. Trimming removed 6 bases at V and 9 bases at J, with 17 bases between.

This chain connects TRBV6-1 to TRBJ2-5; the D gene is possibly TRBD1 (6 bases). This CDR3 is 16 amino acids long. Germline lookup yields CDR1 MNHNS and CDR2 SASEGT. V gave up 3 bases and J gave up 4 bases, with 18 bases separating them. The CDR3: CASSEIMGETGETQYF. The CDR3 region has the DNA TGTGCCAGCAGTGAGATCATGGGCGAGACAGGAGAGACCCAGTACTTC.